A single T cell receptor beta chain is shown here with its context. Antigen: not known. Profiling relied on immunoSEQ multiplex PCR, and the TCRdb table lists in-frame clones only, not all of them. The sample consists of some 2,000,000 clones, about 95% of them appearing once. This sample was included in a study of shared clonotypes between healthy human individuals. Study observations and caveats: Clonotypes that were shared across a handful of donors made up around 5% of naive CD4 clonotypes. Having only a few donors restricted how much genetic and exposure-history diversity was captured.

The naive CD8 fraction comprised CD45RO-negative cells positively selected for CCR7 and excluded terminally differentiated effector memory CD45RA+ cells. Sequencing was performed on naive CD8+ T cells sorted from blood. The sequence was collected from a man aged 18-30 years in good health.

This chain's CDR3 is CASSFGTGTGNDDEKLFF. The CDR3 region has the DNA TGTGCCAGCAGCTTTGGGACAGGGACAGGGAATGACGATGAAAAACTGTTTTTT. V and J are TRBV7-9 and TRBJ1-4; 9 positions match TRBD1. Germline lookup yields CDR1 SEHNR and CDR2 FQNEAQ (reference sequence). The CDR3 runs 18 residues. V shed 3 bases, J shed 6 bases, and the junction held 14 bases outside the gene matches.